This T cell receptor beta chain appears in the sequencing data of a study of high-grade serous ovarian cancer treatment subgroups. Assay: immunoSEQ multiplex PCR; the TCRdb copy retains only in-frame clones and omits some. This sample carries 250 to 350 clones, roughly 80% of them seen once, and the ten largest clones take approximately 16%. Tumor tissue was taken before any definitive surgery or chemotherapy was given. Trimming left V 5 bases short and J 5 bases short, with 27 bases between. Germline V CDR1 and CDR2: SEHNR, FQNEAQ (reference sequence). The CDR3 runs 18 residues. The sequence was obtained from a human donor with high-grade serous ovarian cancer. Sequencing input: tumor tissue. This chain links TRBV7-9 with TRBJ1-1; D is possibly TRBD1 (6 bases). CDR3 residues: CASSRGGGVPPRVTEAFF. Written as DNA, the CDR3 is TGTGCCAGCAGCCGCGGAGGGGGGGTCCCCCCGCGGGTGACTGAAGCTTTCTTT.